This TCR beta chain is drawn from a study of T cells and Merkel cell carcinoma outcomes (dated by TCRdb to 2019 to 2021). Notes on the research overall: The tumor T-cell repertoire, together with T-cell density, was examined as a predictor of clinical outcome in patients with Merkel cell carcinoma. Study-level results and caveats: Clinical outcomes in Merkel cell carcinoma patients were reported to be predicted by T-cell repertoire features combined with T-cell density.

Concerning this clone: Its target antigen remains unknown. Base qualities are not recorded, but no much larger clone differs from it by a single base.

Samples came from patients with Merkel cell carcinoma. Library preparation employed the immunoSEQ multiplex PCR assay. The immuneACCESS repertoire file appears here via TCRdb, limited to in-frame rearrangements. These files lack a portion of the clones; in checked studies, under half of the deficit traces to unresolved V genes, and the cause of the others is not known. For this sample there are fewer than 25,000 clones; around 79% appear just once. Over 3% of the sample is in the top ten clones. V loses 2 bases of germline sequence and J loses 5 bases, and the interval between the two ends is 12 bases. The CDR3 has 14 amino acids, counting the end cysteine and phenylalanine. Only CDR3 DNA remains: 42 bases, in frame from the first base. The germline V gene encodes CDR1 SGHVS and CDR2 FQNEAQ.

The TCR was taken from a human donor with Merkel cell carcinoma. The V gene is TRBV7-8 and the J gene is TRBJ1-1, with the D segment identity uncertain. Sequenced material: tumor tissue from Merkel cell carcinoma. The DNA sequence reads TGTGCCAGCAGCTTACAGGAAGGGCGGACTGAAGCTTTCTTT. This yields the protein CASSLQEGRTEAFF.